This passage covers 5 T cell receptor beta chains from one sample sequenced in a study of response to subunit inactivated influenza vaccine. MiXCR, run by TCRdb on the RT-PCR reads, gives a single entry per CDR3 protein. The sample lists 800,000 or so distinct CDR3 sequences, over 20% occurring once. Specimen: PBMCs from blood, collected about 5 days after vaccination. Every receptor here comes from a man aged 45-65 years who received an inactivated influenza vaccine.

This clonotype has just a few counts. The chain recombines TRBV12-3 or TRBV12-4 with TRBJ2-1; D assignment may be TRBD1 or TRBD2 (5 bases each). CDR3 length equals 14 residues. V was shortened by 6 bases and J by 9 bases, with 18 bases between the two germline ends. This CDR3 is CASRSGPAFSEQFF. Here the CDR3 DNA reads TGTGCCAGCAGATCGGGACCCGCATTTAGTGAGCAGTTCTTC.

The V call is TRBV20-1, the J call TRBJ2-1; TRBD2 matches 8 bases. The CDR3 has 15 residues. The germline gives CDR1 DFQATT, CDR2 SNEGSKA (reference sequence). The trim removed 2 bases at V and 4 bases at J, leaving 7 bases unmatched. Here the CDR3 reads CSARSWLAGYNEQFF. In DNA form, the CDR3 reads TGCAGTGCTAGAAGCTGGCTAGCGGGTTACAATGAGCAGTTCTTC.

The chain links TRBV20-1 to TRBJ2-3; TRBD2 aligns across 13 bases. V dropped 6 bases and J dropped 3; count of bases not matched to a gene: 18. The V gene's germline CDR1 is DFQATT and CDR2 SNEGSKA (reference sequence). The CDR3 length is 19 residues. In nucleotides, the CDR3 is TGCAGTGCCAAACCCCCCTTAACTAGCGGGAGGGTCCCTACAGATACGCAGTATTTT. Translated, it gives CSAKPPLTSGRVPTDTQYF.

The chain employs TRBV12-3 or TRBV12-4 and TRBJ2-1; D is ambiguous. The CDR3 totals 12 residues. The V end was cut by 7 bases, the J end by 15 bases, with 19 bases between. CDR3 protein: CASNRDGPSAFF. The CDR3, as DNA: TGTGCCAGCAATAGAGACGGGCCCTCAGCGTTCTTC.

This clonotype was counted a few times. The rearrangement joins TRBV19 to TRBJ2-7; D uncertain. Germline CDR1 is LNHDA and CDR2 is SQIVND (reference sequence). Deletions cut 5 bases from V and 0 bases from J, with 23 bases between. The CDR3 totals 18 residues. This chain's CDR3 is CASSSGYFGRQSSYEQYF. Here the CDR3 DNA reads TGTGCCAGTAGTTCCGGATATTTTGGACGCCAGAGCTCCTACGAGCAGTACTTC.